This is a list of T cell receptor beta chains from one sample in a study of cytomegalovirus exposure and HLA in healthy donors. Clones were read by immunoSEQ multiplex PCR, and TCRdb kept only the in-frame ones, dropping some. The table includes around 180,000 clones, approximately 85% detected once. Sequencing was carried out using PBMCs. These receptors were taken from a girl between 5 and 17 years old in good health and CMV-seropositive. Both conserved end residues are part of each CDR3.

length | V | CDR3
14 | TRBV19 | CASSPSGETEKLFF
12 | TRBV6-1 | CASSEERLKQYF
14 | TRBV7-8 | CASVPWAGQETQYF
13 | TRBV7-9 | CASSLLGTEGRYF
18 | TRBV27 | CASSFYAPGGEGTYEQYF
20 | TRBV12-5 | CASGLIIGTGGRVMNTEAFF
14 | TRBV30 | CAWSGRGGLNEQFF
14 | TRBV7-2 | CASSRDSFNTEAFF
16 | TRBV6-6 | CASSYSGRTASYEQYF
14 | TRBV2 | CASTRGVSTDTQYF
16 | TRBV4-1 | CASKQAGRGTQETQYF
15 | TRBV7-3 | CASSPTGGGRETQYF
13 | TRBV2 | CASSWGQLMKAFF
12 | TRBV6-5 | CAGPGGVHEQYF
13 | TRBV29-1 | CSVDTGFGQPQHF
14 | TRBV19 | CASSIGAFGNTIYF
14 | TRBV11-3 | CASSQAGPNTEAFF
15 | TRBV5-6 | CASRLWQGLGEKLFF
17 | TRBV7-3 | CASSSGGLAGGFETQYF
15 | TRBV6-5 | CASSYRDRENYGYTF
12 | TRBV27 | CASRGASHEQYF
15 | TRBV6-5 | CASKTGTWGTDTQYF
14 | TRBV5-4 | CASREDMGNSPLHF
16 | TRBV10-3 | CAIGGQDLLFNYGYTF
12 | TRBV7-8 | CASSPSGQPQHF
18 | TRBV4-1 | CASSQDRGQVVWNTEAFF
15 | TRBV6-5 | CASSPRGTGANVLTF
17 | TRBV18 | CASSQMGQGSSTDTQYF
12 | TRBV7-9 | CASSLALDTQYF
16 | TRBV9 | CASSVAPGQNNYGYTF
15 | TRBV13 | CASSSRDFSGNTIYF
18 | TRBV27 | CASSSRALGQGNSGELFF
13 | TRBV6-5 | CASSYRSIYGYTF
14 | TRBV15 | CATSRDTAGSGYTF
19 | TRBV15 | CATSNLDRGRVVSSGKLFF
14 | TRBV2 | CASQEDRRITEAFF
15 | TRBV4-1 | CASSPYEQSNEKLFF
13 | TRBV18 | CASSPYQGETQYF
14 | TRBV4-1 | CASSQVPRYNEQFF
22 | TRBV4-1 | CASSQVRKVAGSPQPSTDTQYF
16 | TRBV9 | CASSEGGGTTYNEQFF
12 | TRBV6-7 | CASKQQGAEAFF
15 | TRBV2 | CASGRGSRMGETQYF
16 | TRBV30 | CAWSAPRIRVLTEAFF
15 | TRBV10-3 | CAISPQGPNTGELFF
14 | TRBV5-6 | CASREGGGNFEAFF